This entry is about one TCR beta chain. Germline V gene lookup returns CDR1 ENHRY and CDR2 SYGVKD. The CDR3 extends over 13 amino acids. V was trimmed by 11 bases and J by 0 bases, leaving 11 bases between them. As processed by the authors: Amplification from reference gene primers served as the basis for estimated nucleated cell counts. This table comes from immunoSEQ multiplex PCR, and its TCRdb copy is limited to in-frame clones, with some not included. V and J calls and clone size are copied from that table; D and trimming were computed from the DNA. The repertoire holds about 170,000 clones, with around 83% as singletons. This specimen comes from a study of blood T cell repertoires in COVID-19. Study-level information: Samples of COVID-19 (acute and convalescent) were obtained from the United States, Italy and Spain. T cells, B-cell-depleted T cells, or PBMCs supplied cDNA or gDNA.

Sequenced: peripheral blood. The TCR sequence derives from a woman in her 70s who had recovered from COVID-19. V is TRBV10-3 and J is TRBJ1-3; D not resolved. The CDR3 here is CAAQAYSGNTIYF. In DNA, the CDR3 is TGTGCCGCTCAAGCTTACTCTGGAAACACCATATATTTT.